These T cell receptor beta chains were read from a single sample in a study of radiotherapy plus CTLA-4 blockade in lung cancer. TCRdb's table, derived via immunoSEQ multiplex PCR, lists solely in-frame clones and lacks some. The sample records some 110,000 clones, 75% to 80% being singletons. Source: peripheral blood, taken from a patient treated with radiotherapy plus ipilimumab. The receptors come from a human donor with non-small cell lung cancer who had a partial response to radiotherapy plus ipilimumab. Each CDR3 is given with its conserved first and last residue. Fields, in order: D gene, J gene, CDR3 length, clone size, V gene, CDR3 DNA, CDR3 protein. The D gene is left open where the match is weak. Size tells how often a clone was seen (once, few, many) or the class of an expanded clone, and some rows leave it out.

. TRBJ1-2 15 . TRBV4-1 TGCGCCAGCAGCCAAGTAGACAGTGTGGACTATGGCTACACCTTC CASSQVDSVDYGYTF
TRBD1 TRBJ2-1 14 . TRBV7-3 TGTGCCAGCAGCCAAAGGGGGCTATGGAATGAGCAGTTCTTC CASSQRGLWNEQFF
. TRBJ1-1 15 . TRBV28 TGTGCCAGCAGTGCCCCGCGCAGGGCCAACACTGAAGCTTTCTTT CASSAPRRANTEAFF
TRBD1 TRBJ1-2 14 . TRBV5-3 TGTGCCAGAAGGACTGACAGGGGGCAATATGGCTACACCTTC CARRTDRGQYGYTF
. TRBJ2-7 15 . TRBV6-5 TGTGCCAGCAGTTACGACTATCGGAGATGGGGTGAGCAGTACTTC CASSYDYRRWGEQYF
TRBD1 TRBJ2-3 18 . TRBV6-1 TGTGCCAGCAGTGAAGTGGGACAGGGGCCTTTGCTGAGAGATACGCAGTATTTT CASSEVGQGPLLRDTQYF
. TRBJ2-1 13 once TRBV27 TGTGCCAGCAGTTTATCCCTTTACAATGAGCAGTTCTTC CASSLSLYNEQFF
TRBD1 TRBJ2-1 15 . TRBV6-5 TGTGCCAGCAGCCCTAGTGGGACAGGGGTTAATGAGCAGTTCTTC CASSPSGTGVNEQFF
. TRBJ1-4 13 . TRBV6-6 TGTGCCAGCAGTTACCAGCAGGGTGAAAAACTGTTTTTT CASSYQQGEKLFF
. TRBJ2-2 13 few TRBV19 TGTGCCATCAGGGGCCCAAACACCGGGGAGCTGTTTTTT CAIRGPNTGELFF
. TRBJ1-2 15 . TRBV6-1 TGTGCCAGCAGCCCGAGCGGCAGGAGGAACTATGGCTACACCTTC CASSPSGRRNYGYTF
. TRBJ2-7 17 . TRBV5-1 TGCGCCAGCAGCCCGGTCGGGGGAGGCCCCCTCTCCTACGAGCAGTACTTC CASSPVGGGPLSYEQYF
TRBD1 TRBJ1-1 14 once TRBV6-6 TGTGCCAGCAGTGACAGGGGGGGGAACACTGAAGCTTTCTTT CASSDRGGNTEAFF
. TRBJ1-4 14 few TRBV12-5 TGTGCTAGTGGTTTGGAACCGAGAAATGAAAAACTGTTTTTT CASGLEPRNEKLFF
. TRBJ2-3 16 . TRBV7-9 TGTGCCAGCAGCTTAGTTTTTGCGAGTAGCACAGATACGCAGTATTTT CASSLVFASSTDTQYF
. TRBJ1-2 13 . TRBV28 TGTGCCAGCAGGCTAACCCTTAACTATGGCTACACCTTC CASRLTLNYGYTF